This T cell receptor (beta chain) was profiled in a study of blood T cell repertoires in COVID-19. Those enrolled, adults aged about 18 to 89 years, came from under 25 US areas. This CDR3 spans 16 amino acids. The trim removed 0 bases at V and 7 bases at J, leaving 11 bases unmatched. Germline CDR1 reads LGHDT; CDR2 reads YNNKEL (reference sequence). Produced via immunoSEQ multiplex PCR; TCRdb's table is partial and in-frame only. There are roughly 220,000 clones in the sample; around 90% occur only once, and roughly 14% lies in the top ten. The chain couples TRBV3-1 (or the pseudogene TRBV3-2) to TRBJ2-7; 8 bases are a match to TRBD2. This TCR derives from a woman aged 45-59 years with acute COVID-19. The sequenced sample consisted of PBMCs or T cells enriched from blood (not recorded which). As DNA, the CDR3 is TGTGCCAGCAGCCAAGATCCGGCGACTAGCGCACGTGAGCAGTACTTC. This encodes CASSQDPATSAREQYF.